Listed below are T cell receptor beta chains from one sample, sequenced in a study of T cells in Graves' hyperthyroidism and ophthalmopathy. TCRdb itself ran the multiplex PCR reads through MiXCR, one entry per CDR3 protein. The sample contains under 550,000 distinct CDR3 sequences, 15% to 20% of which appear only once. The sequenced material came from blood. The source of these receptors is a man aged 40-49 years with Graves' ophthalmopathy. CDR3s include the opening cysteine and the closing phenylalanine or tryptophan. A D gene is named only where the DNA matches it firmly. Clone size, where shown, is once, few, many, or a class for clones that have expanded.

size: few
J: TRBJ1-6
V: TRBV20-1
D: .
CDR3: CSARPRGIGNSPLHF
DNA: TGCAGTGCTAGACCTAGGGGTATAGGTAATTCACCCCTCCACTTT

size: many
J: TRBJ2-7
V: TRBV27
D: TRBD1
CDR3: CASSLSGQHRYEQYF
DNA: TGTGCCAGCAGTTTGTCGGGACAGCACCGCTACGAGCAGTACTTC

size: many
J: TRBJ2-5
V: TRBV11-3
D: TRBD1
CDR3: CASSLGPGQPQETQYF
DNA: TGTGCCAGCAGCTTAGGACCGGGACAGCCCCAAGAGACCCAGTACTTC

size: few
J: TRBJ2-1
V: TRBV11-2
D: .
CDR3: CASSLDNRVLNEQFF
DNA: TGTGCCAGCAGCTTAGATAACAGGGTTTTGAATGAGCAGTTCTTC

size: many
J: TRBJ2-1
V: TRBV2
D: TRBD1
CDR3: CASTGQGAYNEQFF
DNA: TGTGCCAGTACAGGACAGGGGGCCTACAATGAGCAGTTCTTC

size: .
J: TRBJ1-1
V: TRBV28
D: TRBD1
CDR3: CASSFTGTGPEAFF
DNA: TGTGCCAGCAGTTTCACCGGGACAGGCCCTGAAGCTTTCTTT

size: few
J: TRBJ2-1
V: TRBV7-2
D: .
CDR3: CASSLDQRVHNEQFF
DNA: TGTGCCAGCAGCTTAGATCAACGAGTCCACAATGAGCAGTTCTTC

size: many
J: TRBJ1-2
V: TRBV28
D: TRBD1
CDR3: CASTFPLGQGGLLVGYTF
DNA: TGTGCCAGCACTTTTCCCCTCGGACAGGGTGGCCTTCTAGTTGGCTACACCTTC

size: many
J: TRBJ1-2
V: TRBV18
D: .
CDR3: CASSPLSLHGYTF
DNA: TGTGCCAGCTCACCATTGTCTCTCCATGGCTACACCTTC

size: many
J: TRBJ2-5
V: TRBV6-1
D: .
CDR3: CASTSNGLETQYF
DNA: TGTGCCAGCACCTCGAATGGGTTGGAGACCCAGTACTTC

size: .
J: TRBJ2-5
V: TRBV18
D: .
CDR3: CASSPGSPPETQYF
DNA: TGTGCCAGCTCACCAGGGTCGCCCCCCGAGACCCAGTACTTC

size: many
J: TRBJ2-3
V: TRBV28
D: .
CDR3: CASSFGRPGELTDTQYF
DNA: TGTGCCAGCAGTTTTGGTCGTCCAGGGGAATTGACAGATACGCAGTATTTT

size: .
J: TRBJ2-1
V: TRBV6-1
D: .
CDR3: CAVRGANYNEQFF
DNA: TGTGCCGTAAGGGGGGCAAACTACAATGAGCAGTTCTTC

size: many
J: TRBJ1-2
V: TRBV18
D: TRBD1
CDR3: CASSTGVEGYTF
DNA: TGTGCCAGCTCAACAGGGGTCGAAGGCTACACCTTC

size: .
J: TRBJ2-5
V: TRBV6-1
D: .
CDR3: CASSVYHQETQYF
DNA: TGTGCCAGCAGTGTATATCACCAAGAGACCCAGTACTTC

size: many
J: TRBJ2-7
V: TRBV28
D: TRBD1
CDR3: CASAKRDSSYEQYF
DNA: TGTGCCAGCGCAAAACGGGACAGCTCCTACGAGCAGTACTTC

size: .
J: TRBJ2-1
V: TRBV6-1
D: TRBD2
CDR3: CASSEAGGLAASYNEQFF
DNA: TGTGCCAGCAGTGAAGCAGGGGGACTAGCGGCTTCCTACAATGAGCAGTTCTTC

size: few
J: TRBJ1-1
V: TRBV9
D: TRBD1
CDR3: CASSAWTGVEAFF
DNA: TGTGCCAGCAGCGCTTGGACAGGGGTTGAAGCTTTCTTT

size: .
J: TRBJ1-6
V: TRBV12-3/TRBV12-4
D: .
CDR3: CASSLRGHVDSPLHF
DNA: TGTGCCAGCAGTTTAAGGGGACACGTGGATTCACCCCTCCACTTT

size: .
J: TRBJ2-7
V: TRBV20-1
D: .
CDR3: CSAPRLHNEQYF
DNA: TGCAGTGCCCCCCGCTTGCACAATGAGCAGTACTTC

size: .
J: TRBJ2-1
V: TRBV9
D: TRBD2
CDR3: CASSVGSGGANEQFF
DNA: TGTGCCAGCAGCGTAGGTAGCGGGGGGGCCAATGAGCAGTTCTTC

size: few
J: TRBJ1-1
V: TRBV6-4
D: .
CDR3: CASSDSSRGNTEAFF
DNA: TGTGCCAGCAGTGACAGTAGCAGGGGGAACACTGAAGCTTTCTTT

size: few
J: TRBJ2-1
V: TRBV3-1
D: TRBD2
CDR3: CASSRFTSGLYNEQFF
DNA: TGTGCCAGCAGCCGTTTTACTAGCGGGTTATACAATGAGCAGTTCTTC

size: .
J: TRBJ2-5
V: TRBV4-1
D: .
CDR3: CASSQDSGPKVSQYF
DNA: TGCGCCAGCAGCCAAGATTCGGGACCCAAGGTGTCCCAGTACTTC

size: many
J: TRBJ1-1
V: TRBV30
D: .
CDR3: CAWSSWGGRDTEAFF
DNA: TGTGCCTGGAGTAGTTGGGGGGGGAGAGATACTGAAGCTTTCTTT

size: few
J: TRBJ2-7
V: TRBV6-1
D: .
CDR3: CASRPRTVATYEQYF
DNA: TGTGCCAGCAGACCCAGGACAGTCGCTACCTACGAGCAGTACTTC

size: few
J: TRBJ2-3
V: TRBV7-9
D: .
CDR3: CASSLAEGGDTQYF
DNA: TGTGCCAGCAGCTTAGCGGAGGGTGGGGATACGCAGTATTTT

size: .
J: TRBJ1-3
V: TRBV10-3
D: .
CDR3: CAGRQGGNTIYF
DNA: TGTGCCGGACGTCAGGGAGGGAACACCATATATTTT

size: many
J: TRBJ2-5
V: TRBV13
D: .
CDR3: CASTSNGRQTQYF
DNA: TGTGCCAGCACCTCGAACGGCAGACAGACCCAGTACTTC

size: many
J: TRBJ1-3
V: TRBV3-1
D: .
CDR3: CASSLHDSSGNTIYF
DNA: TGTGCCAGCAGCCTTCATGACAGCTCTGGAAACACCATATATTTT

size: .
J: TRBJ1-4
V: TRBV28
D: .
CDR3: CASSFSGQSNEKLFF
DNA: TGTGCCAGCAGTTTCTCTGGGCAGTCTAATGAAAAACTGTTTTTT

size: many
J: TRBJ2-2
V: TRBV7-2
D: TRBD1
CDR3: CASSLRQGAAGELFF
DNA: TGTGCCAGCAGTTTACGCCAGGGGGCCGCCGGGGAGCTGTTTTTT

size: .
J: TRBJ2-6
V: TRBV7-9
D: .
CDR3: CASSHNGGTALSGANVLTF
DNA: TGTGCCAGCAGCCACAATGGGGGGACAGCCCTCTCTGGGGCCAACGTCCTGACTTTC

size: many
J: TRBJ1-1
V: TRBV5-1
D: .
CDR3: CASSLAFLGADEAFF
DNA: TGCGCCAGCAGCTTGGCGTTCTTGGGGGCGGATGAAGCTTTCTTT

size: .
J: TRBJ2-2
V: TRBV24-1
D: .
CDR3: CATSWSLGTGKAGELFF
DNA: TGTGCCACCAGTTGGTCCCTAGGAACAGGGAAGGCCGGGGAGCTGTTTTTT

size: few
J: TRBJ2-2
V: TRBV9
D: TRBD2
CDR3: CASSYGLVNTGELFF
DNA: TGTGCCAGCAGCTACGGACTAGTGAACACCGGGGAGCTGTTTTTT

size: .
J: TRBJ2-2
V: TRBV10-2
D: .
CDR3: CASRWARNTGELFF
DNA: TGCGCCAGCAGGTGGGCGAGAAACACCGGGGAGCTGTTTTTT

size: many
J: TRBJ2-3
V: TRBV7-9
D: TRBD2
CDR3: CASSLAGGPFDTQYF
DNA: TGTGCCAGCAGCTTAGCGGGAGGGCCGTTCGATACGCAGTATTTT

size: .
J: TRBJ2-2
V: TRBV7-9
D: TRBD2
CDR3: CASSLGMTSGRSSTGELFF
DNA: TGTGCCAGCAGCTTAGGGATGACTAGCGGGAGGTCGTCAACCGGGGAGCTGTTTTTT

size: many
J: TRBJ2-5
V: TRBV28
D: .
CDR3: CASSSGHLQETQYF
DNA: TGTGCCAGCAGTTCGGGACACCTTCAAGAGACCCAGTACTTC

size: few
J: TRBJ2-3
V: TRBV19
D: .
CDR3: CASGWRDYTDTQYF
DNA: TGTGCCTCTGGGTGGCGGGATTACACAGATACGCAGTATTTT

size: .
J: TRBJ2-7
V: TRBV5-1
D: TRBD2
CDR3: CASRPTSGTYEQYF
DNA: TGCGCCAGCCGCCCGACTAGCGGGACCTACGAGCAGTACTTC

size: few
J: TRBJ2-7
V: TRBV4-1
D: .
CDR3: CASSHPEQFYEQYF
DNA: TGCGCCAGCAGCCACCCAGAACAATTCTACGAGCAGTACTTC

size: .
J: TRBJ1-1
V: TRBV6-6
D: .
CDR3: CASSYRVAAFF
DNA: TGTGCCAGCAGTTACAGGGTCGCGGCTTTCTTT

size: few
J: TRBJ1-4
V: TRBV6-1
D: .
CDR3: CASRTGQGEKLFF
DNA: TGTGCCAGCAGAACAGGGCAGGGCGAAAAACTGTTTTTT

size: few
J: TRBJ1-5
V: TRBV15
D: .
CDR3: CATSGGTNQPQHF
DNA: TGTGCCACCTCGGGGGGAACCAATCAGCCCCAGCATTTT

size: .
J: TRBJ2-7
V: TRBV9
D: .
CDR3: CASSVDSRVREQYF
DNA: TGTGCCAGCAGCGTAGATTCGAGGGTGCGCGAGCAGTACTTC

size: .
J: TRBJ2-1
V: TRBV20-1
D: TRBD2
CDR3: CSARVIGGSGTGLSQFF
DNA: TGCAGTGCTAGAGTCATCGGAGGCAGCGGGACTGGTCTATCGCAGTTCTTC